This TCR beta chain stems from a study of neoadjuvant nivolumab and ipilimumab in lung cancer. Study-wide results and caveats: Higher pretherapy blood TCR richness went with higher resected-tumor richness. Compared with tumor-adjacent uninvolved lung, resected tumors showed greater richness and clonality.

Of note for this clone: As yet, its antigen is unknown.

Repertoires were generated with immunoSEQ multiplex PCR, while TCRdb's copy carries only in-frame clones and drops some. The sample has 15,000 to 20,000 clones; about 87% are singletons. Germline values: CDR1 SEHNR, CDR2 FQNEAQ (reference sequence). The ends were cut back, 1 base at V and 6 bases at J, with 13 bases in the middle. The CDR3 contains 15 residues. The sequences come from peripheral blood, collected before neoadjuvant nivolumab, alone or with ipilimumab. The clonotype comes from an adult with non-small cell lung cancer. The rearrangement uses TRBV7-9 and TRBJ2-4, with TRBD2 as a possible D gene (6 bases). The CDR3 DNA reads TGTGCCAGCAGCTTAGTTCGCGGGGCTGCAAACATTCAGTACTTC. It specifies CASSLVRGAANIQYF. Based on the CDR3 plus reference TRBV7-9 and TRBJ2-4, the full variable domain is DTGVSQNPRHKITKRGQNVTFRCDPISEHNRLYWYRQTLGQGPEFLTYFQNEAQLEKSRLLSDRFSAERPKGSFSTLEIQRTEQGDSAMYLCASSLVRGAANIQYFGAGTRLSVL.